This record looks at one T cell receptor beta chain sequence and its context. The antigen is undetermined. CDR1 is KGHSH and CDR2 is LQKENI in the germline V gene. Losses at the gene ends were 0 bases for V and 4 bases for J; bases not matched to a gene: 8. The CDR3 has 16 amino acids. These data are taken from a study of blood T cells in healthy people across ages. Study findings and constraints: No one knew whether donors had CMV, which possibly confounded expanded clonotype changes. Older age coincided with a roughly linear decline in TCR beta diversity per million T cells.

Together with a sample-barcoded 5' primer, a J-beta primer mix was included in a second PCR lasting roughly 7 to 11 cycles. TCRdb reprocessed the 5' RACE reads with MiXCR, giving one entry per CDR3 protein. Of roughly 500,000 distinct CDR3 sequences listed, approximately 25% are singletons. The sample also formed part of further work on T cells of mothers and their children.

The genes are TRBV18 and TRBJ2-5, with 7 bases identical to TRBD1. Sequenced: blood. The sequence was collected from a boy younger than 18 in good health. For the CDR3, the DNA is TGTGCCAGCTCACCACCGAAGACAGGGCATGCAGAGACCCAGTACTTC. Protein product: CASSPPKTGHAETQYF. The entire variable domain, with the rest obtained from reference TRBV18 and TRBJ2-5, is as follows: NAGVMQNPRHLVRRRGQEARLRCSPMKGHSHVYWYRQLPEEGLKFMVYLQKENIIDESGMPKERFSAEFPKEGPSILRIQQVVRGDSAAYFCASSPPKTGHAETQYFGPGTRLLVL.